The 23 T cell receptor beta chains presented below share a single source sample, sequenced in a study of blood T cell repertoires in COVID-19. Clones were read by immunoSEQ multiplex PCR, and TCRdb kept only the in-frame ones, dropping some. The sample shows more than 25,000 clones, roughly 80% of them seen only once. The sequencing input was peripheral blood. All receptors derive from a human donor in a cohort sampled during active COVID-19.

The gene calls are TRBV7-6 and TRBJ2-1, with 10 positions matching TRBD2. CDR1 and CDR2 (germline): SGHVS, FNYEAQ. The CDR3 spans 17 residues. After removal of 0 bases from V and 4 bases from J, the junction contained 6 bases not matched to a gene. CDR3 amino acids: CASSLAVLAGGYNEQFF. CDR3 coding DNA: TGTGCCAGCAGCTTAGCGGTATTAGCGGGAGGTTACAATGAGCAGTTCTTC. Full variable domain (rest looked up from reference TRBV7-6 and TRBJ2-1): GAGVSQSPRYKVTKRGQDVALRCDPISGHVSLYWYRQALGQGPEFLTYFNYEAQQDKSGLPNDRFSAERPEGSISTLTIQRTEQRDSAMYRCASSLAVLAGGYNEQFFGPGTRLTVL.

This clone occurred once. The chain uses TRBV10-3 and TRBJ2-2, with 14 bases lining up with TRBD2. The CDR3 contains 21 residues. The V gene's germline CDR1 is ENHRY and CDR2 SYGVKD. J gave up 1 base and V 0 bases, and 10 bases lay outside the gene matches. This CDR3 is CAISESVPGLAGERNTGELFF. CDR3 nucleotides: TGTGCCATCAGTGAGTCCGTACCGGGACTAGCGGGAGAAAGGAACACCGGGGAGCTGTTTTTT.

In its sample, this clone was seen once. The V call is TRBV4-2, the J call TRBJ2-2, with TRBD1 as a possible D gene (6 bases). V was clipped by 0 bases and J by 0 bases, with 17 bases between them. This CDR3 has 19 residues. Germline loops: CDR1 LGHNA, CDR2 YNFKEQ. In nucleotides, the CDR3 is TGTGCCAGCAGCCAAGATTCACCGCCAGGGGCAGCGAACACCGGGGAGCTGTTTTTT. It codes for CASSQDSPPGAANTGELFF.

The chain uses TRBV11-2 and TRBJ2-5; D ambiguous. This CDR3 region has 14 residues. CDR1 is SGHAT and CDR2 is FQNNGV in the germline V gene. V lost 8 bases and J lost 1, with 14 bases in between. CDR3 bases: TGTGCCAGCTCCTCTGGGCAACTCCAAGAGACCCAGTACTTC. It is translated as CASSSGQLQETQYF.

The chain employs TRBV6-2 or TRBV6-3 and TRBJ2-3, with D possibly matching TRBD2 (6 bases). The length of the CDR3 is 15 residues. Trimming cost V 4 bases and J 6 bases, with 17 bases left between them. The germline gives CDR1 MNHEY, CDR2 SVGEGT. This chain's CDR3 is CASSLVGGNRDTQYF. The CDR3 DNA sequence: TGTGCCAGCAGTTTGGTTGGAGGGAATCGCGATACGCAGTATTTT.

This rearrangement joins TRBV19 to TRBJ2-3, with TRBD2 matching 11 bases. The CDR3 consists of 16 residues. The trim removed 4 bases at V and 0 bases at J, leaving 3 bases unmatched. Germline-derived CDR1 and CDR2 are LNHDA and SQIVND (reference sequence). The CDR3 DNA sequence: TGTGCCAGTAGTACAGGGACTAGCGGCAGCACAGATACGCAGTATTTT. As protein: CASSTGTSGSTDTQYF.

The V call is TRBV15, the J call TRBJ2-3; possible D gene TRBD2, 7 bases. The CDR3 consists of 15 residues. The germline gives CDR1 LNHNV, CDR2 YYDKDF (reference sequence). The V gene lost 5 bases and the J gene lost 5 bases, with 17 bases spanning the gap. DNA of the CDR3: TGTGCCACCAGCCGTGGCGGGGGCGGGGTAGATACGCAGTATTTT. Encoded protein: CATSRGGGGVDTQYF.

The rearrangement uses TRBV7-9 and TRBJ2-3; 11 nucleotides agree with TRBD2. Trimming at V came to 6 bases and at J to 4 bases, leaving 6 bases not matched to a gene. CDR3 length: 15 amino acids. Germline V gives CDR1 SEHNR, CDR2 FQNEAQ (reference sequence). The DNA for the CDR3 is TGTGCCAGCAGTCCCCTTAGCGGGGGGGCAGATACGCAGTATTTT. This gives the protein CASSPLSGGADTQYF.

The CDR3 nucleotides are TGTGCCAGCAGCTTATTAACAGCCCAAGAGACCCAGTACTTC. This encodes CASSLLTAQETQYF. The J gene is TRBJ2-5, the V gene TRBV7-2; no firm D call. This CDR3 has 14 residues. Trimming stripped 2 bases from V and 1 base from J, with 8 bases between. Looked up from germline, CDR1 is SGHTA and CDR2 is FQGNSA.

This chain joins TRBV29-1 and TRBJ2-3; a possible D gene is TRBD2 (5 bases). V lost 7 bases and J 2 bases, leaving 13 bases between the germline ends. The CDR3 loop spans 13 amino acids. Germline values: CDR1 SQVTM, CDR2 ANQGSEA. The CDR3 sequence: CSASGIYTDTQYF. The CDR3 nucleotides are TGCAGCGCTTCCGGGATATACACAGATACGCAGTATTTT.

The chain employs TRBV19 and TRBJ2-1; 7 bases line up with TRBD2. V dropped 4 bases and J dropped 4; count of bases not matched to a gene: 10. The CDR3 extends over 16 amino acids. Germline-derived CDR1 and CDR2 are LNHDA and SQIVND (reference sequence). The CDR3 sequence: CASSSLTGGGYNEQFF. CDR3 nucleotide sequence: TGTGCCAGTAGTAGCCTGACGGGGGGTGGGTACAATGAGCAGTTCTTC.

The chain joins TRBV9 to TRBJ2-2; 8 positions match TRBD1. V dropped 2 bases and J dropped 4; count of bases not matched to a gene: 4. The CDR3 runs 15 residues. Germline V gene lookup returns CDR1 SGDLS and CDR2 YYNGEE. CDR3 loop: CASSVDRAATGELFF. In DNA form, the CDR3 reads TGTGCCAGCAGCGTGGACAGGGCGGCCACCGGGGAGCTGTTTTTT. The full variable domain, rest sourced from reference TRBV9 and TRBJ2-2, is DSGVTQTPKHLITATGQRVTLRCSPRSGDLSVYWYQQSLDQGLQFLIQYYNGEERAKGNILERFSAQQFPDLHSELNLSSLELGDSALYFCASSVDRAATGELFFGEGSRLTVL.

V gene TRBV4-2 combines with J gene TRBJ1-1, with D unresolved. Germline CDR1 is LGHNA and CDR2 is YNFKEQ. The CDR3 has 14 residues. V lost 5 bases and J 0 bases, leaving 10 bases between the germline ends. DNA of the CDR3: TGTGCCAGCAGCAGTATAGTTCTGAACACTGAAGCTTTCTTT. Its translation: CASSSIVLNTEAFF.

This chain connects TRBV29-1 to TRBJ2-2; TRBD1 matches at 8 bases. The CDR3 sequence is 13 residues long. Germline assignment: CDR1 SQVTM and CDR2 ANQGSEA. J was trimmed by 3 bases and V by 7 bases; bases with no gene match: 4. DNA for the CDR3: TGCAGCGCCCAGGGGGCGTACACCGGGGAGCTGTTTTTT. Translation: CSAQGAYTGELFF.

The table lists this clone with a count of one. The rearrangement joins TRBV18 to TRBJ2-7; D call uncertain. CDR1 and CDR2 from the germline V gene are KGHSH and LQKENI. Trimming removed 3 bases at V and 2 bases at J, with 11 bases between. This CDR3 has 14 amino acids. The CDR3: CASSPISDTYEQYF. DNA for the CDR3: TGTGCCAGCTCACCGATCTCTGACACCTACGAGCAGTACTTC.

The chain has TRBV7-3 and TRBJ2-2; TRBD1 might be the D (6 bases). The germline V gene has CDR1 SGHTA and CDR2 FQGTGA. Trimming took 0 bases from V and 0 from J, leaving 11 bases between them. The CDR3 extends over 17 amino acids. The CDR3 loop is CASSLTLYRANTGELFF. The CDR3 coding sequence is TGTGCCAGCAGCTTAACGTTGTACAGGGCGAACACCGGGGAGCTGTTTTTT.

The CDR3 DNA follows: TGCAGCGTTGAGACAGGGCAAGGTGGTAATGAGCAGTTCTTC. It encodes CSVETGQGGNEQFF. The gene calls are TRBV29-1 and TRBJ2-1, with 7 bases fitting TRBD1. CDR1 is SQVTM, CDR2 ANQGSEA, per germline. After removal of 3 bases from V and 7 bases from J, the junction contained 9 bases not matched to a gene. This CDR3 has 14 amino acids.

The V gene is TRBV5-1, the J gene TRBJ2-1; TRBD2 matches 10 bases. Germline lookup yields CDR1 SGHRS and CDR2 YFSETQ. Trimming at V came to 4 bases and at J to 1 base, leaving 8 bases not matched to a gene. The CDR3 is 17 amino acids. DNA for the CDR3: TGCGCCAGCAGCGTTAGACTAGCGGGTGGTTCCTACAATGAGCAGTTCTTC. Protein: CASSVRLAGGSYNEQFF. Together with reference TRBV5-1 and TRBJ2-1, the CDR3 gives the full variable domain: KAGVTQTPRYLIKTRGQQVTLSCSPISGHRSVSWYQQTPGQGLQFLFEYFSETQRNKGNFPGRFSGRQFSNSRSEMNVSTLELGDSALYLCASSVRLAGGSYNEQFFGPGTRLTVL.

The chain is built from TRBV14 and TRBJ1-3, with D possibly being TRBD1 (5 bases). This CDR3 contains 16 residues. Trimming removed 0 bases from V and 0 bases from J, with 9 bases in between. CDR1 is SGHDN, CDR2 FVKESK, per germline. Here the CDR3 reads CASSQDVGGSGNTIYF. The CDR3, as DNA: TGTGCCAGCAGCCAAGATGTGGGGGGCTCTGGAAACACCATATATTTT.

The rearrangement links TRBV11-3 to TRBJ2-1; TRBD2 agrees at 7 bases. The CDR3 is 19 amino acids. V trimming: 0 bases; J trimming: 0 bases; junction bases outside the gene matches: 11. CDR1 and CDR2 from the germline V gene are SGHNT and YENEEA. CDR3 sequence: CASSLEGGELAASYNEQFF. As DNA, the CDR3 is TGTGCCAGCAGCTTAGAGGGTGGAGAGCTAGCGGCCTCCTACAATGAGCAGTTCTTC.

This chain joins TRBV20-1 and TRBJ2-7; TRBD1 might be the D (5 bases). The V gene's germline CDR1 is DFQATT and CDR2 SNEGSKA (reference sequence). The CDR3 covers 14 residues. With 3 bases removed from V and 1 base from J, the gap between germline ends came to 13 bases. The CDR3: CSASKAGSSYEQYF. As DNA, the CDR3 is TGCAGTGCTAGTAAGGCAGGGTCGTCCTACGAGCAGTACTTC.

The CDR3 DNA follows: TGCGCCAGCAGCCAAGATTATCGTCTAAGGGGGAAGGACACTGAAGCTTTCTTT. It specifies CASSQDYRLRGKDTEAFF. The V gene is TRBV4-3, the J gene TRBJ1-1, with D possibly matching TRBD1 (6 bases). Germline lookup yields CDR1 LGHNA and CDR2 YSLEER. CDR3 length: 18 residues. The V end was cut by 0 bases, the J end by 3 bases, with 20 bases between.

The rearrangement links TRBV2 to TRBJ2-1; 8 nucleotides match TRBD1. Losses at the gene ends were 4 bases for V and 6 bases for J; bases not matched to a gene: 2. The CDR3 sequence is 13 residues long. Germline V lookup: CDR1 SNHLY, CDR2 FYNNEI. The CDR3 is CASSADRGNEQFF. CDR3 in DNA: TGTGCCAGCAGTGCCGACAGGGGCAATGAGCAGTTCTTC.